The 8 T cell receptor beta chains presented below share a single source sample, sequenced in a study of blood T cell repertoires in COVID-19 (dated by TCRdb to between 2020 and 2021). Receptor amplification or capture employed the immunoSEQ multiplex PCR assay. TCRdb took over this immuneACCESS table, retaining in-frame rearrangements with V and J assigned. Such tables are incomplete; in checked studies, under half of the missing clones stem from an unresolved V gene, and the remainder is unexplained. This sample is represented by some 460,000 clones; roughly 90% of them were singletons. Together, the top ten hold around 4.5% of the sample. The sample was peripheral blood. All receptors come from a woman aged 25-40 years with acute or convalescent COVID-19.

The CDR3 spells CASSPLAGADGELFF. The CDR3 region has the DNA TGTGCCAGCAGTCCCCTAGCGGGGGCGGACGGGGAGCTGTTTTTT. J is TRBJ2-2 and V is TRBV27, with 10 bases matching TRBD2. V lost 5 bases to trimming and J lost 7 bases; unmatched junction nucleotides: 7. The CDR3 sequence is 15 residues long. Germline CDR1 is MNHEY and CDR2 is SMNVEV (reference sequence).

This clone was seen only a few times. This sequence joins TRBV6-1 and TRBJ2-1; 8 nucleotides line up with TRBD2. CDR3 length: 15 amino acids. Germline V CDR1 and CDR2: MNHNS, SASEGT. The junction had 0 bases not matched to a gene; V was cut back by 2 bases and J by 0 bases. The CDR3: CASSELAGSYNEQFF. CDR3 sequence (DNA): TGTGCCAGCAGTGAACTAGCGGGCTCCTACAATGAGCAGTTCTTC.

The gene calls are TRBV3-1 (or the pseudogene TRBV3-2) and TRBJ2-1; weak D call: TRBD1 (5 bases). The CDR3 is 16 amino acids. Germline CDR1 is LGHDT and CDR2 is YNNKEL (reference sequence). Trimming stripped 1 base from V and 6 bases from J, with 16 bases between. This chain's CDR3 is CASSQVGHTPANEQFF. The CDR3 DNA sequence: TGTGCCAGCAGCCAAGTAGGACACACGCCAGCCAATGAGCAGTTCTTC.

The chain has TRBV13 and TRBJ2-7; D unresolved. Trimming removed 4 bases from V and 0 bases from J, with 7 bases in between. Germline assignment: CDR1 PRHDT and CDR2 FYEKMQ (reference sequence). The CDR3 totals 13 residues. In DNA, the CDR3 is TGTGCCAGCAGCTCCCTCCTCTCCTACGAGCAGTACTTC. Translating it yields CASSSLLSYEQYF.

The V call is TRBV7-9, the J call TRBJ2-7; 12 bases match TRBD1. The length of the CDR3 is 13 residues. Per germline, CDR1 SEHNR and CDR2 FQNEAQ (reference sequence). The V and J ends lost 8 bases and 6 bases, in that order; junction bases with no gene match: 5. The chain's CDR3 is CASGGQGAGEQYF. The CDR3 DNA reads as TGTGCCAGCGGGGGACAGGGGGCAGGCGAGCAGTACTTC.

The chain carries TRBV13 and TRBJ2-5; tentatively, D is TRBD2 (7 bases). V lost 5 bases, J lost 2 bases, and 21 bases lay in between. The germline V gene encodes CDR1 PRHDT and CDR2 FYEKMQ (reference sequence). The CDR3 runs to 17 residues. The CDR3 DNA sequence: TGTGCCAGCAGCCCCGCCCGGCCGGGGGGCGTACAAGAGACCCAGTACTTC. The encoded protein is CASSPARPGGVQETQYF.

The DNA of the CDR3 is TGCAGCGTTTCGCCCCCCAGCGGGGCCTCGGGAGAGCAGTACTTC. Translated, it gives CSVSPPSGASGEQYF. V usage is TRBV29-1 and J usage is TRBJ2-7; 7 nucleotides match TRBD2. There are 15 residues in the CDR3. Trimming cost V 5 bases and J 7 bases; bases outside gene matches: 17. CDR1 SQVTM and CDR2 ANQGSEA come from the germline V gene.

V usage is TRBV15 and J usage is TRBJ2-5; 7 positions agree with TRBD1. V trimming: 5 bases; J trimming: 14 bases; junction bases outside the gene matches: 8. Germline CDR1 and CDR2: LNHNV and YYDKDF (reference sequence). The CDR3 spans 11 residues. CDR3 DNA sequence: TGTGCCACCAGCGTCGCAGGGACAGCTTACTTC. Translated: CATSVAGTAYF. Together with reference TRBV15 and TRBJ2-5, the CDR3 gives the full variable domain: DAMVIQNPRYQVTQFGKPVTLSCSQTLNHNVMYWYQQKSSQAPKLLFHYYDKDFNNEADTPDNFQSRRPNTSFCFLDIRSPGLGDTAMYLCATSVAGTAYFGPGTRLLVL.